This T cell receptor beta chain came from a study of CD8 T cells in Susac syndrome. The RNA input was about 0.45 to 1 ug, and it was reverse transcribed with random hexamers. TCRdb redid the calling of the immunoSEQ multiplex PCR reads with MiXCR, one entry per CDR3 protein. The sample carries about 400,000 distinct CDR3 sequences, more than 80% recorded once. The germline V gene has CDR1 LNHDA and CDR2 SQIVND (reference sequence). The CDR3 covers 15 residues. V was cut by 3 bases and J by 1 base, with 12 bases left in between. The receptor's source is a human donor with multiple sclerosis. The chain couples TRBV19 to TRBJ1-1, with D perhaps TRBD1 (6 bases). The sample was CD8+ T cells from PBMCs. CDR3 sequence (DNA): TGTGCCAGTAGTATCCGGACAGAGGGGAACACTGAAGCTTTCTTT. The encoded protein is CASSIRTEGNTEAFF.